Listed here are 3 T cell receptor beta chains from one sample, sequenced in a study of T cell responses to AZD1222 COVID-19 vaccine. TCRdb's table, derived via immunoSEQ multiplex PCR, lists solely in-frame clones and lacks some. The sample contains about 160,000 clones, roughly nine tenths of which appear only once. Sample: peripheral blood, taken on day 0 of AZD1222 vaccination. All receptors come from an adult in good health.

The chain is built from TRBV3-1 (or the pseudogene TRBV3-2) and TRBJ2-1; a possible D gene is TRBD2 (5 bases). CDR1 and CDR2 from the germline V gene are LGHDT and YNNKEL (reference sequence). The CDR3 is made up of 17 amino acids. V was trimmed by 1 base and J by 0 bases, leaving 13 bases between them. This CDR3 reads CASSQGVPGSSYNEQFF. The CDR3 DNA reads TGTGCCAGCAGCCAAGGGGTTCCGGGGAGCTCCTACAATGAGCAGTTCTTC.

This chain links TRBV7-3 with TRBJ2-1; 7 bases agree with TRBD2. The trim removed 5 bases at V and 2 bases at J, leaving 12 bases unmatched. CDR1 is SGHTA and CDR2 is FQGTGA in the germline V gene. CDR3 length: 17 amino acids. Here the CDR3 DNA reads TGTGCCAGCAGCCCACGGGCGGGGGAAATGCCCTACAATGAGCAGTTCTTC. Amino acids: CASSPRAGEMPYNEQFF. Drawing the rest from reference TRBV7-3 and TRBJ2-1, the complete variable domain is GAGVSQTPSNKVTEKGKYVELRCDPISGHTALYWYRQSLGQGPEFLIYFQGTGAADDSGLPNDRFFAVRPEGSVSTLKIQRTERGDSAVYLCASSPRAGEMPYNEQFFGPGTRLTVL.

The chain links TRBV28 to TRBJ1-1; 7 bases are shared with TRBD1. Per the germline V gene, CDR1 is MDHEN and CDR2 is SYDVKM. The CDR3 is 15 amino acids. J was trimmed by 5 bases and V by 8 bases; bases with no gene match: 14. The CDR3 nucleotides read TGTGCCAGCGTCGGGACAGCCAATAGCGCGACTGAAGCTTTCTTT. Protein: CASVGTANSATEAFF.